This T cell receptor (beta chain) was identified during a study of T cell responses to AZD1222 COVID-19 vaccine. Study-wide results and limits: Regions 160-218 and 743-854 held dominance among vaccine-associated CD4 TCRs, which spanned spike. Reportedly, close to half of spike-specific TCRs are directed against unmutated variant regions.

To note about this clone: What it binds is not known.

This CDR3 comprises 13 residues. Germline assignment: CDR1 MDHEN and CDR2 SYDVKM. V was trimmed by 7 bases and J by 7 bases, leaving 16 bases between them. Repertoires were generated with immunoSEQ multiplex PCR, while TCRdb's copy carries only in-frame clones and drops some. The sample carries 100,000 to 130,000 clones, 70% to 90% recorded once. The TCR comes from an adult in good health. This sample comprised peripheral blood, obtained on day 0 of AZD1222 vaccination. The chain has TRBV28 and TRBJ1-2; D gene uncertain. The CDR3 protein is CASNFAEIVGYTF. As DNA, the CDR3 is TGTGCCAGCAATTTCGCAGAGATAGTTGGCTACACCTTC.